This T cell receptor (beta chain) is drawn from a study of OX40 agonist ivuxolimab in advanced cancers. Looking at the study overall: Given to patients was ivuxolimab, an agonistic anti-OX40 (CD134) antibody. Ivuxolimab, which patients received intravenously every 2 weeks, was dosed at 0.01 to 10 mg/kg. Study observations and caveats: The study observed clonal expansion of CD4+ and CD8+ blood T cells by week 6 at 0.1 to 3.0 mg/kg.

Germline assignment: CDR1 PRHDT and CDR2 FYEKMQ (reference sequence). Losses at the gene ends were 0 bases for V and 0 bases for J; bases not matched to a gene: 8. The CDR3 has 17 residues. Blood was sampled at baseline, cycle 4 day 1, and cycle 7 day 1. Note on this clone: Its antigen is currently unknown.

Sequencing was performed with immunoSEQ multiplex PCR; in TCRdb, only in-frame clones are kept and a portion is missing. Of about 80,000 clones listed, roughly nine tenths are singletons. The clonotype was recovered from an adult with an advanced solid tumor such as melanoma, head and neck, liver or kidney cancer. The genes are TRBV13 and TRBJ2-7, with 7 nucleotides matching TRBD2. The starting material was CD4+ or CD8+ T cells sorted from blood, obtained in a trial of the OX40 agonist ivuxolimab. The CDR3 bases are TGTGCCAGCAGCTTAGGACTAGCGACATTGAGCTCCTACGAGCAGTACTTC. Encoded protein: CASSLGLATLSSYEQYF.